This T cell receptor (beta chain) was retrieved from a study of human T cells and chemical hapten exposure. Study-level points and caveats: Significantly greater numbers of large CDR3 similarity clusters came from expanded TCRs than from controls.

Indicated time point: patch test 1, 2 weeks after DPC sensitization. Treatment indicated: therapeutic diphenylcyclopropenone sensitization with weekly scalp DPC. TCRdb redid the calling of the RACE reads with MiXCR, one entry per CDR3 protein. The sample contains around 120,000 distinct CDR3 sequences, 9.5% to 11% of which appear only once. This CDR3 comprises 13 residues. The germline V and J ends were trimmed by 3 bases and 0 bases, with 3 bases remaining between them. Germline loops: CDR1 KGHSH, CDR2 LQKENI. This clonotype was picked up many times. Its antigen is undetermined. The source is a woman in her thirties or forties with alopecia areata. Some clones in this sample may be carry-over from other donors' samples. The material sequenced was whole blood, taken in connection with sensitization to the hapten diphenylcyclopropenone (DPC). This sequence joins TRBV18 and TRBJ1-5; D not certain. The CDR3 loop is CASSPISNQPQHF. In DNA form, the CDR3 reads TGTGCCAGCTCACCGATTAGCAATCAGCCCCAGCATTTT.